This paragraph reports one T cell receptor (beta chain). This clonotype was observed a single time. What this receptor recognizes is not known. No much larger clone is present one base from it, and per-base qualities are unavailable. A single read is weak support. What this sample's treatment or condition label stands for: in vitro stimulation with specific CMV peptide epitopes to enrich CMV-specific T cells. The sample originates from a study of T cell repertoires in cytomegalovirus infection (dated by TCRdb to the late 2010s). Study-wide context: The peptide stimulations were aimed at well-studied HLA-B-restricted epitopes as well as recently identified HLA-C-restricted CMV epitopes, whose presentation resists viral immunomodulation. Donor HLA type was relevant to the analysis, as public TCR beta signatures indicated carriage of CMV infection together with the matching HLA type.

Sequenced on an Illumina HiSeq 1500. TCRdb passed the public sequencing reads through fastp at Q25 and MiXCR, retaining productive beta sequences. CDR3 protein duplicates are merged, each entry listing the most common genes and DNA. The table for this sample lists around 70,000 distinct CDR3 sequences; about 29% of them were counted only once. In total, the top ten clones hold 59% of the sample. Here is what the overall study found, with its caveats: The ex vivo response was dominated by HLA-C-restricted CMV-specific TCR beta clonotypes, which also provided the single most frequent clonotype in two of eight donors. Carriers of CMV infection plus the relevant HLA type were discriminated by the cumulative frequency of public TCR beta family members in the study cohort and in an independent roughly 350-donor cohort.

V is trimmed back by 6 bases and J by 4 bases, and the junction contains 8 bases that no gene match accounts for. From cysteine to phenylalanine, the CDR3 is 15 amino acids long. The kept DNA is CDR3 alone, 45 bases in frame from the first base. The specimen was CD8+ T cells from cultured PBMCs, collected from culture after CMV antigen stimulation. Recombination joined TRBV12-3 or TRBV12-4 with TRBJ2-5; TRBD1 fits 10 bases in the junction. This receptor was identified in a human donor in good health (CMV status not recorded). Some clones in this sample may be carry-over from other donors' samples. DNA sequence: TGTGCCAGCAGAACAGGACAGGGGGTCGGAGAGACCCAGTACTTC. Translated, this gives CASRTGQGVGETQYF.